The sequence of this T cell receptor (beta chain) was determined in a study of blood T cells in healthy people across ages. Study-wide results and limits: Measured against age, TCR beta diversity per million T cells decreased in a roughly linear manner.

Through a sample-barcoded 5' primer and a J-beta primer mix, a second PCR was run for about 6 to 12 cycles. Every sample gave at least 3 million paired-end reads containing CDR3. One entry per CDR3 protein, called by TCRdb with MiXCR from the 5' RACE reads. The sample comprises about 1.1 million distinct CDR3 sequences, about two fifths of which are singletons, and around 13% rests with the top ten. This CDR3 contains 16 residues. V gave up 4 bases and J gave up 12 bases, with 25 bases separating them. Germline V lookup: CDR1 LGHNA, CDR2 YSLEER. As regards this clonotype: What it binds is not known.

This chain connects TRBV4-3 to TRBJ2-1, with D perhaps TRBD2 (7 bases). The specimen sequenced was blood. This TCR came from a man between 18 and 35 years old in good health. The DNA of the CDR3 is TGCGCCAGCAGCCCCTCCGGGGGGCTACCAATGAGTGTGCAGTTCTTC. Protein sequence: CASSPSGGLPMSVQFF.